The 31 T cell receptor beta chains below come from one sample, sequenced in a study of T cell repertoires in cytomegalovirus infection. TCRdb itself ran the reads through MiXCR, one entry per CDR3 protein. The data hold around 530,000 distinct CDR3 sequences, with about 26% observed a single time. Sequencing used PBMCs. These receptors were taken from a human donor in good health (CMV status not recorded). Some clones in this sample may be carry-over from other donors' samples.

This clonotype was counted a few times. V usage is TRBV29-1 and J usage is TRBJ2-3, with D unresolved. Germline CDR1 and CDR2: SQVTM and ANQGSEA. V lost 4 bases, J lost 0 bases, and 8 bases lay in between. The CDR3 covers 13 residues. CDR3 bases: TGCAGCGTTGGACGGACGAGCACAGATACGCAGTATTTT. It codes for CSVGRTSTDTQYF.

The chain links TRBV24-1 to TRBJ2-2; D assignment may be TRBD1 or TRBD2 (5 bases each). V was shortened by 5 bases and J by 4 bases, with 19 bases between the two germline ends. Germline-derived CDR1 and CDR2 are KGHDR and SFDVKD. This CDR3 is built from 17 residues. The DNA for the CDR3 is TGTGCCACCAGTGGCCGGGGTCAGGGTCTCCTCACCGGGGAGCTGTTTTTT. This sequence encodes CATSGRGQGLLTGELFF.

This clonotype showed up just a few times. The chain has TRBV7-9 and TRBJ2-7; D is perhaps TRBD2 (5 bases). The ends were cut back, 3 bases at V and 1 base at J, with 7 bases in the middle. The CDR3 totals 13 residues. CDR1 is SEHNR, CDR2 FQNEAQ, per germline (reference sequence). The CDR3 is CASSFRDSYEQYF. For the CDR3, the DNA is TGTGCCAGCAGCTTCCGGGATTCCTACGAGCAGTACTTC.

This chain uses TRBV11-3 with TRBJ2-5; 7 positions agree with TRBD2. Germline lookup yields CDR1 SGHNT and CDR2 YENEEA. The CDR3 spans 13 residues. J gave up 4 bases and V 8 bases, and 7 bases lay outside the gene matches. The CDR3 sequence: CASGPGRGETQYF. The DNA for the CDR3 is TGTGCCAGCGGCCCGGGGAGGGGAGAGACCCAGTACTTC.

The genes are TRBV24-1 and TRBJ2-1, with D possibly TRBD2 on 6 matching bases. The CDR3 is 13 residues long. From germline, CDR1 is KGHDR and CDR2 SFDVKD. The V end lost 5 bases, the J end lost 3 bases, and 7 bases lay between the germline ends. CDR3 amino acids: CATSGGNYNEQFF. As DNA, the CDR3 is TGTGCCACCAGTGGCGGGAACTACAATGAGCAGTTCTTC.

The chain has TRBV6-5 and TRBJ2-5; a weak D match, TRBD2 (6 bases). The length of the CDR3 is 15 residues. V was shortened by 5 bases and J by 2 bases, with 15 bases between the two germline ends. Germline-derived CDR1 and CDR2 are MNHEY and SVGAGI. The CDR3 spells CASSPQLALQETQYF. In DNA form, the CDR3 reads TGTGCCAGCAGTCCACAGCTAGCGCTACAAGAGACCCAGTACTTC.

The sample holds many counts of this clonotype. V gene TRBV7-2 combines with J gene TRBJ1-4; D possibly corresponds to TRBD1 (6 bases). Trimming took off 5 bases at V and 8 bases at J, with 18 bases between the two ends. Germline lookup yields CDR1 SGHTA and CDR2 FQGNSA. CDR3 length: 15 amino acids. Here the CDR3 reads CASSPNQGFGEKLFF. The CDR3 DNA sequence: TGTGCCAGCAGCCCTAACCAGGGGTTTGGGGAAAAACTGTTTTTT.

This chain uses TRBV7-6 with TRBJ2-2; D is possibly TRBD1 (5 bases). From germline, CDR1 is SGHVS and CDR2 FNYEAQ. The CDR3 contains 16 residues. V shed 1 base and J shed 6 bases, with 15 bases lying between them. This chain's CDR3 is CASSLERPGLSGELFF. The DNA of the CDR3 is TGTGCCAGCAGCTTAGAGAGGCCAGGGTTGTCCGGGGAGCTGTTTTTT.

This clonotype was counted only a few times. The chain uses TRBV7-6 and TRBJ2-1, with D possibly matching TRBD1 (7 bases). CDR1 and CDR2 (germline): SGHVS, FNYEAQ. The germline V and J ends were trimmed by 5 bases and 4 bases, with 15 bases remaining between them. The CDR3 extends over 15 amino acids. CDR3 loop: CASSPRDSGYNEQFF. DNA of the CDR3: TGTGCCAGCAGCCCCCGGGACAGCGGGTACAATGAGCAGTTCTTC.

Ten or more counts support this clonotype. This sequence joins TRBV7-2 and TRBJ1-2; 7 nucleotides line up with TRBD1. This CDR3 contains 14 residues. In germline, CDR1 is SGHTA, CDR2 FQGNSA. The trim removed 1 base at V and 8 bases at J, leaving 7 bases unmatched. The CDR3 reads CASSLETGFKGYTF. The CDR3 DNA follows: TGTGCCAGCAGCTTAGAGACAGGGTTTAAGGGCTACACCTTC.

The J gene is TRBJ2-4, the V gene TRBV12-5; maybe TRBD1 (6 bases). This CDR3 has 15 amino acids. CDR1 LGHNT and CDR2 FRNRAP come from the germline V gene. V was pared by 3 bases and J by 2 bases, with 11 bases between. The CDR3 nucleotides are TGTGCTAGTGGTTTCCGGGACACCCCCAAAAACATTCAGTACTTC. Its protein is CASGFRDTPKNIQYF.

In DNA, the CDR3 is TGTGCCAGCAGTTTAAACAGGGGGCGGAATCAGCCCCAGCATTTT. It codes for CASSLNRGRNQPQHF. The chain has TRBV28 and TRBJ1-5; TRBD1 matches 9 bases. V lost 2 bases to trimming and J lost 4 bases; unmatched junction nucleotides: 3. CDR3 size: 15 residues. Germline CDR1 MDHEN, CDR2 SYDVKM.

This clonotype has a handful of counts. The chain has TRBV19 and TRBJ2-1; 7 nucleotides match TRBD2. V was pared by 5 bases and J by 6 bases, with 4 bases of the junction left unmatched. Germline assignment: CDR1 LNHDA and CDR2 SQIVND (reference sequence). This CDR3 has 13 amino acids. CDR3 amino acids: CASSVLAINEQFF. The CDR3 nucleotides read TGTGCCAGTAGTGTACTAGCGATCAATGAGCAGTTCTTC.

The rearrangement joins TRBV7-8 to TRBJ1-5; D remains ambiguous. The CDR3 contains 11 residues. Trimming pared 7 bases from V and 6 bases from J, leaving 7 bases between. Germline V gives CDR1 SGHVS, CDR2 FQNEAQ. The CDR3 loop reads CASNVGQPQHF. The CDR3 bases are TGTGCCAGCAACGTTGGTCAGCCCCAGCATTTT.

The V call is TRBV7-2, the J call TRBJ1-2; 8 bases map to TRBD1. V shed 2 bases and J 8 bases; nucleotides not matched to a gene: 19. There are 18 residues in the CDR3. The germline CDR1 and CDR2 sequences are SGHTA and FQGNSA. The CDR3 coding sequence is TGTGCCAGCAGCTTAAGCCGGCTGGAGGGACAGGAGAAAAGGGGCTACACCTTC. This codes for CASSLSRLEGQEKRGYTF.

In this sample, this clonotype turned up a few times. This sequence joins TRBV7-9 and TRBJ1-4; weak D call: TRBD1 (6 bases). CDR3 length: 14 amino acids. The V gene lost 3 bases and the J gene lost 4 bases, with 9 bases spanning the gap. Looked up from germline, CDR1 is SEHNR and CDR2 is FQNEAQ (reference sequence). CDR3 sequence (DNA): TGTGCCAGCAGCTTCGGGACAAGTAATGAAAAACTGTTTTTT. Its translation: CASSFGTSNEKLFF.

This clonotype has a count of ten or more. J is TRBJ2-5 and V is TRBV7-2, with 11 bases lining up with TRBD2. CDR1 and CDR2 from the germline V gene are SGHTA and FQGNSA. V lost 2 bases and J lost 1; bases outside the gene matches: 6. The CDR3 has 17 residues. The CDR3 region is CASSLWLAGGTQETQYF. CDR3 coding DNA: TGTGCCAGCAGCTTATGGCTAGCGGGAGGTACCCAAGAGACCCAGTACTTC. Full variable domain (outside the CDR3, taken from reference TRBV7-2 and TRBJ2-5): GAGVSQSPSNKVTEKGKDVELRCDPISGHTALYWYRQSLGQGLEFLIYFQGNSAPDKSGLPSDRFSAERTGGSVSTLTIQRTQQEDSAVYLCASSLWLAGGTQETQYFGPGTRLLVL.

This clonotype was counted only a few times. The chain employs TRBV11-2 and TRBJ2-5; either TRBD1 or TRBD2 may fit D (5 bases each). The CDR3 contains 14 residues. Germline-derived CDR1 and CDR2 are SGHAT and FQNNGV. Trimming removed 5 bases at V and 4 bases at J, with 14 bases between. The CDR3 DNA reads TGTGCCAGCAGCGTCCACAGGCGGGCAGAGACCCAGTACTTC. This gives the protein CASSVHRRAETQYF.

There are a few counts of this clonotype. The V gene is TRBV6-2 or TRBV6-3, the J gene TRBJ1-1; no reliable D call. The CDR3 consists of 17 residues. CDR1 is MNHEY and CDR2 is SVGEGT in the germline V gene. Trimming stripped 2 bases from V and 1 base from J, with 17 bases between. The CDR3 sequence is CASSYTFATVPNTEAFF. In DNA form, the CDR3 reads TGTGCCAGCAGTTACACATTCGCGACTGTGCCGAACACTGAAGCTTTCTTT.

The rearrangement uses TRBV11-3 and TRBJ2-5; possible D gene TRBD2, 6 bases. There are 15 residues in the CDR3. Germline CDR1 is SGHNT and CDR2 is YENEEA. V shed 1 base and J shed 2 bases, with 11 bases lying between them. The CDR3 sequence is CASSLAGEWQETQYF. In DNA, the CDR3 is TGTGCCAGCAGCTTAGCGGGAGAGTGGCAAGAGACCCAGTACTTC.

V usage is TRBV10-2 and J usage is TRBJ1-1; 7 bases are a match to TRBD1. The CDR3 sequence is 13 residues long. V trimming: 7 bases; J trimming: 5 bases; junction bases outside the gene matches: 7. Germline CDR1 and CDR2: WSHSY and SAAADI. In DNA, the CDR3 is TGCGCCAGCATCGCGACAGGGTCGACTGAAGCTTTCTTT. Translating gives CASIATGSTEAFF.

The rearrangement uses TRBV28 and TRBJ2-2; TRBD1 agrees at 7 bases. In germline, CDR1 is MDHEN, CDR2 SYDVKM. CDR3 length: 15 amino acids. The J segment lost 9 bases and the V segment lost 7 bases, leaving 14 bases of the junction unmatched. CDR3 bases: TGTGCCAGCACCGGAGGACAGGCCCCTGGTTGGGAGCTGTTTTTT. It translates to CASTGGQAPGWELFF.

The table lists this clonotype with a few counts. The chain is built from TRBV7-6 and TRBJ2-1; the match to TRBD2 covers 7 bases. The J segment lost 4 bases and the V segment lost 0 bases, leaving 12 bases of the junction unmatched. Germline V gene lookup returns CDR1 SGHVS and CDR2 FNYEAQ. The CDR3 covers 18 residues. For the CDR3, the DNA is TGTGCCAGCAGCTTAGCCTCCAAGGCGGGAGCTCGGTACAATGAGCAGTTCTTC. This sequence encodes CASSLASKAGARYNEQFF.

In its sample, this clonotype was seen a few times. CDR3 loop: CATSRDTRDKNIQYF. CDR3 nucleotide sequence: TGTGCCACCAGCAGAGATACCAGAGACAAAAACATTCAGTACTTC. V and J are TRBV15 and TRBJ2-4; D is uncertain. CDR1 is LNHNV and CDR2 is YYDKDF in the germline V gene (reference sequence). Trimming removed 0 bases from V and 3 bases from J, with 9 bases in between. The CDR3 is made up of 15 amino acids.

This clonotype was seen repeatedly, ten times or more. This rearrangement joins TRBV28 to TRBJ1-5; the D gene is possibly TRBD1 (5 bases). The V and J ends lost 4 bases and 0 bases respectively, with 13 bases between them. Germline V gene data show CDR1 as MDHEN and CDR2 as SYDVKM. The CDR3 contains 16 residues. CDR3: CASSSGTQGSNQPQHF. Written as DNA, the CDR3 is TGTGCCAGCAGTTCTGGGACTCAGGGTAGCAATCAGCCCCAGCATTTT.

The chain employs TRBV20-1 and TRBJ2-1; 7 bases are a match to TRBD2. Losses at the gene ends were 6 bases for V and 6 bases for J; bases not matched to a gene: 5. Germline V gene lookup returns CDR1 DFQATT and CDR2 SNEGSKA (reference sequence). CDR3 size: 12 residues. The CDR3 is CSARLASNEQFF. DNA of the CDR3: TGCAGTGCAAGACTAGCTTCCAATGAGCAGTTCTTC.

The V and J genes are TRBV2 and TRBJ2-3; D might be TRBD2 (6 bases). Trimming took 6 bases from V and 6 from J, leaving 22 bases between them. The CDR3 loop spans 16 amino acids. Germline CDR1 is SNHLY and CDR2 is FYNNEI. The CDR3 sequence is CASSAAGSITLDTQYF. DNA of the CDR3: TGTGCCAGCAGCGCCGCCGGGAGCATCACCCTCGATACGCAGTATTTT.

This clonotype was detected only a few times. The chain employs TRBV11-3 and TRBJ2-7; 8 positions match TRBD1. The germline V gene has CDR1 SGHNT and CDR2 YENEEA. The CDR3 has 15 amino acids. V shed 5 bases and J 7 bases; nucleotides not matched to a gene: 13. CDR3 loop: CASSPDPDRGGEQYF. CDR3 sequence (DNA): TGTGCCAGCAGCCCCGACCCCGACAGGGGTGGGGAGCAGTACTTC. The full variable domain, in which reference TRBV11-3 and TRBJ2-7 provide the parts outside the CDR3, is EAGVVQSPRYKIIEKKQPVAFWCNPISGHNTLYWYLQNLGQGPELLIRYENEEAVDDSQLPKDRFSAERLKGVDSTLKIQPAELGDSAVYLCASSPDPDRGGEQYFGPGTRLTVT.

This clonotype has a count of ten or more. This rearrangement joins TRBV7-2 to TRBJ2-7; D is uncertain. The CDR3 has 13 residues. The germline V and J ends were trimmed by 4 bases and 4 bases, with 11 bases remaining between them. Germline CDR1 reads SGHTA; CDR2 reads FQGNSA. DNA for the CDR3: TGTGCCAGCAGCTCCGGGTACGGATACGAGCAGTACTTC. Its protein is CASSSGYGYEQYF.

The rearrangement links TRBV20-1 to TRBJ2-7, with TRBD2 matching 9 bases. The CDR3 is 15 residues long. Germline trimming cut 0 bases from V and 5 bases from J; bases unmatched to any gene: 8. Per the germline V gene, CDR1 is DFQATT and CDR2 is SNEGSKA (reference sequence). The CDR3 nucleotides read TGCAGTGCTAGAGATGGGGCGGGAGGGCCGAACGAGCAGTACTTC. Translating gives CSARDGAGGPNEQYF.

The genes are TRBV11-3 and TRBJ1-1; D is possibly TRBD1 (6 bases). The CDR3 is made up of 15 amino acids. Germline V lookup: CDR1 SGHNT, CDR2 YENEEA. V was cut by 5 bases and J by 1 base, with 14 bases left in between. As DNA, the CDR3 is TGTGCCAGCAGCCCCCAATGGGGGGCGAACACTGAAGCTTTCTTT. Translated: CASSPQWGANTEAFF.